The T cell receptor beta chain described here comes from a study of early T cells in non-severe SARS-CoV-2 infection. There are 16 residues in the CDR3. CDR1 SGHVS and CDR2 FNYEAQ come from the germline V gene. The V segment lost 5 bases and the J segment 5 bases; nucleotides outside the gene matches: 7. Via MiXCR, TCRdb re-called the 5' RACE reads, giving one row per CDR3 protein. This sample has around 84,000 distinct CDR3 sequences; roughly 10% occur once, and the top ten carry around 8%. This rearrangement joins TRBV7-6 to TRBJ2-5; 14 nucleotides match TRBD2. The TCR originated in an adult who was a healthcare worker with PCR-confirmed SARS-CoV-2 infection or an uninfected control (not recorded which). The specimen comprised whole blood, sampled at baseline. The CDR3 DNA sequence: TGTGCCAGCAGCCCGACTAGCGGGAGGGAGGTTGAGACCCAGTACTTC. It specifies CASSPTSGREVETQYF.